Each of the 21 T cell receptor beta chains below was sequenced from the same sample in a study of PD-1 blockade in mismatch repair-deficient tumors. Data came from immunoSEQ multiplex PCR; TCRdb stores just in-frame clones and leaves some out. The data hold about 51,000 clones, with roughly 80% observed a single time. Source: peripheral blood, taken 4 weeks after starting pembrolizumab. Receptors originate from an adult with mismatch repair-deficient cancer.

The chain joins TRBV7-8 to TRBJ2-3; D gene unclear. CDR1 is SGHVS and CDR2 is FQNEAQ in the germline V gene. The V end lost 5 bases, the J end lost 1 base, and 4 bases lay between the germline ends. The CDR3 contains 12 residues. In DNA form, the CDR3 reads TGTGCCAGCAGCCACCGCACAGATACGCAGTATTTT. It codes for CASSHRTDTQYF.

The chain is built from TRBV11-3 and TRBJ2-1; perhaps TRBD2 as D (6 bases). V was pared by 6 bases and J by 3 bases, with 21 bases between. Germline V gene lookup returns CDR1 SGHNT and CDR2 YENEEA. The CDR3 totals 17 residues. CDR3 DNA sequence: TGTGCCAGCAGTTCTCAAAGGCGGGACTCCCACTACAATGAGCAGTTCTTC. This encodes CASSSQRRDSHYNEQFF.

The rearrangement joins TRBV5-6 to TRBJ2-1; 7 bases are shared with TRBD2. The CDR3 is 17 residues long. Germline V gene lookup returns CDR1 SGHDT and CDR2 YYEEEE. V gave up 3 bases and J gave up 8 bases; unmatched junction bases: 17. The CDR3: CASSSPVGGSFGDEQFF. The DNA for the CDR3 is TGTGCCAGCAGCTCTCCGGTAGGCGGGAGTTTTGGCGATGAGCAGTTCTTC.

The chain employs TRBV5-6 and TRBJ2-3, with 8 bases identical to TRBD2. In germline, CDR1 is SGHDT, CDR2 YYEEEE. The CDR3 is 16 amino acids. The ends lost 0 bases at V and 4 bases at J; junction bases unmatched: 7. CDR3 in DNA: TGTGCCAGCAGCTTGGAGTCGCGGGAGGAGGCAGATACGCAGTATTTT. It encodes CASSLESREEADTQYF.

The chain links TRBV7-9 to TRBJ2-7, with 11 bases aligning to TRBD2. The J segment lost 0 bases and the V segment lost 6 bases, leaving 7 bases of the junction unmatched. The CDR3 runs to 16 residues. Germline CDR1 is SEHNR and CDR2 is FQNEAQ (reference sequence). The CDR3 sequence: CASRGTGLAASYEQYF. CDR3 DNA sequence: TGTGCCAGCAGGGGGACGGGACTAGCGGCCTCCTACGAGCAGTACTTC.

This clone was detected a few times. The rearrangement uses TRBV11-2 and TRBJ2-7; tentatively, D is TRBD1 or TRBD2 (5 bases each). Trimming pared 5 bases from V and 10 bases from J, leaving 12 bases between. The CDR3 covers 11 residues. In germline, CDR1 is SGHAT, CDR2 FQNNGV. DNA for the CDR3: TGTGCCAGCAGCCCCCGGGACCATCAGTACTTC. It codes for CASSPRDHQYF.

In DNA, the CDR3 is TGTGCCAGCAGCCAAGGACAGGGGTTCTCCGGGGAGCTGTTTTTT. Translation gives CASSQGQGFSGELFF. This rearrangement joins TRBV14 to TRBJ2-2; 8 bases match TRBD1. CDR1 is SGHDN, CDR2 FVKESK, per germline. The CDR3 is 15 amino acids. The V gene end was trimmed by 1 base and the J gene end by 6 bases; junction bases not matched to a gene: 4.

The chain links TRBV27 to TRBJ2-3; 8 positions match TRBD1. Germline CDR1 MNHEY, CDR2 SMNVEV (reference sequence). The J segment lost 6 bases and the V segment lost 6 bases, leaving 11 bases of the junction unmatched. The CDR3 extends over 15 amino acids. CDR3 sequence: CASSYLNTGGDTQYF. DNA of the CDR3: TGTGCCAGCAGCTATCTAAATACAGGGGGGGATACGCAGTATTTT.

The V and J genes are TRBV9 and TRBJ2-3; 8 bases match TRBD1. Germline CDR1 is SGDLS and CDR2 is YYNGEE. J lost 6 bases, V lost 0 bases, and 15 bases had no gene match. The CDR3 has 18 amino acids. The CDR3 nucleotides are TGTGCCAGCAGCGTAGCTACTCCGAGGACAGGGTCAGGTGATACGCAGTATTTT. This gives the protein CASSVATPRTGSGDTQYF.

The rearrangement joins TRBV28 to TRBJ1-5; 11 positions match TRBD1. Germline V gene data show CDR1 as MDHEN and CDR2 as SYDVKM. With V trimmed by 6 bases and J by 5 bases, 0 bases remained unmatched. The CDR3 runs 13 residues. In DNA, the CDR3 is TGTGCCAGCAGGGGACAGGGGGATCAGCCCCAGCATTTT. Its protein is CASRGQGDQPQHF.

On this clone itself: An end of the junction differs from the germline gene, which may be a read error. This chain connects TRBV19 to TRBJ1-3; D is unresolved. The CDR3 runs 11 residues. The V gene's germline CDR1 is LNHDA and CDR2 SQIVND (reference sequence). The CDR3 DNA reads TGTGCCAGTAGTATTGGACCTCGAACCGTTTTT. Translation gives CASSIGPRTVF. The full variable domain, rest sourced from reference TRBV19 and TRBJ1-3, is DGGITQSPKYLFRKEGQNVTLSCEQNLNHDAMYWYRQDPGQGLRLIYYSQIVNDFQKGDIAEGYSVSREKKESFPLTVTSAQKNPTAFYLCASSIGPRTVFGEGSWLTVV.

CDR3 loop: CASSVSRGSNQPQHF. The CDR3 nucleotides are TGTGCCAGCAGTGTTTCCAGGGGTAGCAATCAGCCCCAGCATTTT. The gene calls are TRBV6-1 and TRBJ1-5; a weak D match, TRBD1 (6 bases). The CDR3 has 15 amino acids. Germline V gene sequence: CDR1 MNHNS, CDR2 SASEGT. V was cut by 4 bases and J by 0 bases, with 10 bases left in between.

This chain joins TRBV5-1 and TRBJ2-3; D call uncertain. V shed 6 bases and J shed 4 bases, with 15 bases lying between them. The CDR3 covers 14 residues. The germline CDR1 and CDR2 sequences are SGHRS and YFSETQ. The CDR3 sequence: CASTITGIPDTQYF. The DNA of the CDR3 is TGCGCCAGCACCATAACGGGCATTCCAGATACGCAGTATTTT.

The rearrangement links TRBV20-1 to TRBJ2-3; TRBD2 matches 7 bases. This CDR3 is 11 amino acids long. The V segment lost 5 bases and the J segment 6 bases; nucleotides outside the gene matches: 2. Germline CDR1 reads DFQATT; CDR2 reads SNEGSKA (reference sequence). CDR3 sequence (DNA): TGCAGTGCTCGGGGAGGGGATACGCAGTATTTT. This sequence encodes CSARGGDTQYF.

The chain combines TRBV19 with TRBJ1-2; perhaps TRBD1 as D (5 bases). Germline lookup yields CDR1 LNHDA and CDR2 SQIVND (reference sequence). V lost 8 bases and J 4 bases, leaving 17 bases between the germline ends. The CDR3 length is 14 residues. The CDR3 region is CASLDGGRIYGYTF. In DNA, the CDR3 is TGTGCCAGTCTCGACGGGGGACGGATCTATGGCTACACCTTC.

The chain joins TRBV11-3 to TRBJ2-6; D unclear. CDR1 is SGHNT and CDR2 is YENEEA in the germline V gene. The CDR3 has 15 amino acids. Deletions cut 3 bases from V and 2 bases from J, with 8 bases between. The CDR3, as DNA: TGTGCCAGCAGCTTTGAAGGGCCTGGGGCCAACGTCCTGACTTTC. Translating it yields CASSFEGPGANVLTF.

This sequence joins TRBV4-1 and TRBJ2-1; 9 bases match TRBD2. Unmatched junction bases numbered 24, after V lost 0 bases and J lost 9 bases. The CDR3 consists of 21 residues. Germline-derived CDR1 and CDR2 are MGHRA and YSYEKL. The CDR3 here is CASSQDRVRASGKVYTGEQFF. The CDR3 region has the DNA TGCGCCAGCAGCCAAGATAGAGTGAGGGCTAGCGGGAAGGTTTATACAGGTGAGCAGTTCTTC.

The V gene is TRBV2, the J gene TRBJ2-1; D ambiguous. The V and J ends lost 5 bases and 6 bases respectively, with 11 bases between them. The V gene's germline CDR1 is SNHLY and CDR2 FYNNEI. The CDR3 covers 13 residues. CDR3 sequence reads: CASSQGKGNEQFF. The CDR3 region has the DNA TGTGCCAGCAGTCAAGGGAAGGGCAATGAGCAGTTCTTC.

The chain links TRBV11-3 to TRBJ2-7; TRBD2 is a possible D gene (5 bases). From germline, CDR1 is SGHNT and CDR2 YENEEA. The ends were cut back, 5 bases at V and 5 bases at J, with 16 bases in the middle. CDR3 length equals 14 residues. CDR3 loop: CASSPLREGHEQYF. In nucleotides, the CDR3 is TGTGCCAGCAGCCCCCTCCGGGAAGGCCACGAGCAGTACTTC.

This chain joins TRBV7-9 and TRBJ2-7, with D possibly being TRBD2 (6 bases). From germline, CDR1 is SEHNR and CDR2 FQNEAQ (reference sequence). The V and J ends lost 5 bases and 4 bases respectively, with 30 bases between them. The CDR3 is 19 amino acids. CDR3 nucleotide sequence: TGTGCCAGCAGCCCCTACTACCTACACGACCGGGGACTGAAATACGAGCAGTACTTC. Amino acid sequence: CASSPYYLHDRGLKYEQYF.

The genes are TRBV5-1 and TRBJ1-1; weak D call: TRBD1 (6 bases). The CDR3 has 15 amino acids. The germline CDR1 and CDR2 sequences are SGHRS and YFSETQ. The V end was cut by 3 bases, the J end by 1 base, with 13 bases between. Here the CDR3 reads CASSSSGDPNTEAFF. In DNA form, the CDR3 reads TGCGCCAGCAGCTCATCAGGGGACCCGAACACTGAAGCTTTCTTT.